This T cell receptor beta chain was profiled in a study of Tregs in tolerant kidney transplant recipients. CD4+CD25+CD127- Tregs, CD4+CD25- non-Tregs, CD4 and CD8 cells were sorted. The germline gives CDR1 SEHNR, CDR2 FQNEAQ (reference sequence). This CDR3 spans 12 amino acids. V was pared by 1 base and J by 3 bases, with 4 bases between. Libraries were prepared by immunoSEQ multiplex PCR; TCRdb keeps only in-frame clonotypes and omits some of them. In the table there are some 88,000 clones, 85% to 95% of which are singletons. The chain has TRBV7-9 and TRBJ2-7, with D unclear. Sequencing was done on a sample of CD8+ T cells from blood. This TCR was sampled from a human donor in good health. Written as DNA, the CDR3 is TGTGCCAGCAGCTTAGATTACTACGAGCAGTACTTC. It translates to CASSLDYYEQYF.